These 26 T cell receptor beta chains came from one sample sequenced in a study of T cell responses to AZD1222 COVID-19 vaccine. The repertoire was sequenced with immunoSEQ multiplex PCR; TCRdb's copy has only in-frame clones and lacks some. Among 130,000 or so clones listed, approximately 95% were seen once. The specimen was peripheral blood, collected on day 0 of MenACWY control vaccination. These receptors all stem from an adult in good health.

This clone has a single count. The chain uses TRBV27 and TRBJ1-3; D gene uncertain. The CDR3 is made up of 15 amino acids. The germline CDR1 and CDR2 sequences are MNHEY and SMNVEV (reference sequence). Trimming took off 7 bases at V and 0 bases at J, with 13 bases between the two ends. In nucleotides, the CDR3 is TGTGCCAGCAAATACAGCGCTTACTCTGGAAACACCATATATTTT. Encoded protein: CASKYSAYSGNTIYF.

V is TRBV18 and J is TRBJ1-5; 8 positions match TRBD1. V shed 3 bases and J 4 bases; nucleotides not matched to a gene: 11. The germline CDR1 and CDR2 sequences are KGHSH and LQKENI. The CDR3 spans 17 residues. The CDR3 bases are TGTGCCAGCTCACCGCTTTTTGGACAGGGAAAGAATCAGCCCCAGCATTTT. This translates into CASSPLFGQGKNQPQHF.

V is TRBV15 and J is TRBJ2-5, with TRBD2 as a possible D gene (6 bases). Germline CDR1 LNHNV, CDR2 YYDKDF (reference sequence). The V end was cut by 0 bases, the J end by 3 bases, with 14 bases between. The CDR3 has 16 residues. The chain's CDR3 is CATSRDRGTPEETQYF. CDR3 in DNA: TGTGCCACCAGCAGAGACCGCGGGACCCCGGAAGAGACCCAGTACTTC.

This clone appeared once. This chain joins TRBV7-8 and TRBJ1-6; 9 nucleotides align to TRBD1. This CDR3 has 16 residues. Germline CDR1 reads SGHVS; CDR2 reads FQNEAQ. J lost 7 bases, V lost 3 bases, and 7 bases had no gene match. The CDR3 DNA reads TGTGCCAGCAGCTTTAAACAGGGGGCAACGAATTCACCCCTCCACTTT. Translated, it gives CASSFKQGATNSPLHF.

The chain has TRBV11-2 and TRBJ2-5; D gene uncertain. Germline V gives CDR1 SGHAT, CDR2 FQNNGV. The CDR3 runs to 15 residues. With 2 bases removed from V and 0 bases from J, the gap between germline ends came to 10 bases. CDR3 nucleotide sequence: TGTGCCAGCAGCTTACCGCCCGGAGACCAAGAGACCCAGTACTTC. Encoded protein: CASSLPPGDQETQYF.

The gene calls are TRBV5-4 and TRBJ1-2; perhaps TRBD1 as D (5 bases). CDR1 SGHNT and CDR2 YYREEE come from the germline V gene (reference sequence). The V and J ends lost 1 base and 7 bases respectively, with 8 bases between them. The CDR3 contains 12 residues. The CDR3 DNA reads as TGTGCCAGCAGCTTGCAGGGCGGTGGCTACACCTTC. This encodes CASSLQGGGYTF.

CDR3 sequence (DNA): TGTGCCAGCAGTTACTCGTCGCGGGACGGCTACACCTTC. Its protein is CASSYSSRDGYTF. This chain links TRBV6-5 with TRBJ1-2; D possibly corresponds to TRBD1 (5 bases). Germline V CDR1 and CDR2: MNHEY, SVGAGI. The V end was cut by 0 bases, the J end by 8 bases, with 10 bases between. The length of the CDR3 is 13 residues.

The gene calls are TRBV5-4 and TRBJ2-7; 8 bases agree with TRBD1. From germline, CDR1 is SGHNT and CDR2 YYREEE (reference sequence). V lost 4 bases and J lost 1; bases outside the gene matches: 4. The CDR3 is 14 residues long. The CDR3 is CASSLDRGSYEQYF. CDR3 DNA: TGTGCCAGCAGCCTCGACAGGGGATCCTACGAGCAGTACTTC.

The gene calls are TRBV2 and TRBJ2-3; D unresolved. V was pared by 6 bases and J by 2 bases, with 6 bases between. The CDR3 extends over 12 amino acids. Germline V gives CDR1 SNHLY, CDR2 FYNNEI. This CDR3 is CASSPYTDTQYF. CDR3 sequence (DNA): TGTGCCAGCAGCCCGTACACAGATACGCAGTATTTT.

The genes are TRBV19 and TRBJ1-4; D ambiguous. The ends were cut back, 5 bases at V and 7 bases at J, with 11 bases in the middle. The germline V gene has CDR1 LNHDA and CDR2 SQIVND (reference sequence). This CDR3 has 13 residues. CDR3 bases: TGTGCCAGTAGTCGTCTGCGAAGTGAAAAACTGTTTTTT. Its translation is CASSRLRSEKLFF.

This chain links TRBV19 with TRBJ1-2; D is unresolved. Deletions cut 3 bases from V and 4 bases from J, with 9 bases between. CDR1 LNHDA and CDR2 SQIVND come from the germline V gene (reference sequence). The CDR3 length is 13 residues. The CDR3 reads CASSMVPSYGYTF. Here the CDR3 DNA reads TGTGCCAGTAGTATGGTACCCTCCTATGGCTACACCTTC. Complete variable domain (other parts from reference TRBV19 and TRBJ1-2): DGGITQSPKYLFRKEGQNVTLSCEQNLNHDAMYWYRQDPGQGLRLIYYSQIVNDFQKGDIAEGYSVSREKKESFPLTVTSAQKNPTAFYLCASSMVPSYGYTFGSGTRLTVV.

The V gene is TRBV29-1, the J gene TRBJ2-1, with 8 bases identical to TRBD1. Germline CDR1 and CDR2: SQVTM and ANQGSEA. The CDR3 covers 15 residues. The junction had 12 bases not matched to a gene; V was cut back by 5 bases and J by 6 bases. The CDR3 coding sequence is TGCAGCGTTAACCCCCGGGACAGGCTTTCCAATGAGCAGTTCTTC. Amino acid sequence: CSVNPRDRLSNEQFF.

The genes are TRBV7-2 and TRBJ1-2, with D unclear. The CDR3 consists of 12 residues. Germline CDR1 reads SGHTA; CDR2 reads FQGNSA. V was clipped by 5 bases and J by 6 bases, with 10 bases between them. The chain's CDR3 is CASSPAAHGYTF. Here the CDR3 DNA reads TGTGCCAGCAGCCCTGCGGCTCATGGCTACACCTTC.

The chain recombines TRBV19 with TRBJ1-6, with D perhaps matching TRBD1 (6 bases). Germline assignment: CDR1 LNHDA and CDR2 SQIVND (reference sequence). The CDR3 runs to 14 residues. The V gene lost 6 bases and the J gene lost 8 bases, with 14 bases spanning the gap. CDR3 amino acids: CASSLRTEDSPLHF. DNA of the CDR3: TGTGCCAGTAGCCTTAGGACAGAGGATTCACCCCTCCACTTT.

The chain has TRBV19 and TRBJ1-1; 9 bases match TRBD1. Germline loops: CDR1 LNHDA, CDR2 SQIVND (reference sequence). This CDR3 comprises 16 residues. Trimming cost V 4 bases and J 0 bases; bases outside gene matches: 6. DNA of the CDR3: TGTGCCAGTAGTAACCGTCGGACAGGGGTGAACACTGAAGCTTTCTTT. It encodes CASSNRRTGVNTEAFF.

V and J are TRBV2 and TRBJ1-4; D might be TRBD1 (5 bases). V was shortened by 3 bases and J by 7 bases, with 12 bases between the two germline ends. The CDR3 consists of 14 residues. Per the germline V gene, CDR1 is SNHLY and CDR2 is FYNNEI. The CDR3 is CASSEGREIEKLFF. In DNA, the CDR3 is TGTGCCAGCAGTGAGGGCAGGGAGATTGAAAAACTGTTTTTT.

The gene calls are TRBV5-6 and TRBJ1-4; D unresolved. Trimming removed 1 base from V and 7 bases from J, with 8 bases in between. Germline assignment: CDR1 SGHDT and CDR2 YYEEEE. The length of the CDR3 is 13 residues. The CDR3 is CASSLSGVEKLFF. CDR3 nucleotide sequence: TGTGCCAGCAGCTTGTCCGGGGTTGAAAAACTGTTTTTT. Filled out from reference TRBV5-6 and TRBJ1-4, the complete variable domain reads DAGVTQSPTHLIKTRGQQVTLRCSPKSGHDTVSWYQQALGQGPQFIFQYYEEEERQRGNFPDRFSGHQFPNYSSELNVNALLLGDSALYLCASSLSGVEKLFFGSGTQLSVL.

This clone was recorded once. The chain is built from TRBV5-6 and TRBJ1-2; a weak D match, TRBD1 (6 bases). Germline V gives CDR1 SGHDT, CDR2 YYEEEE. V lost 2 bases to trimming and J lost 7 bases, with 9 bases between them. The CDR3 consists of 12 residues. Here the CDR3 reads CASSFEQGGYTF. The CDR3 bases are TGTGCCAGCAGCTTTGAACAGGGTGGCTACACCTTC.

This chain joins TRBV7-2 and TRBJ1-2, with 11 bases matching TRBD1. The CDR3 runs to 15 residues. The germline V gene has CDR1 SGHTA and CDR2 FQGNSA. Unmatched junction bases numbered 7, after V lost 6 bases and J lost 4 bases. The CDR3 region is CASSRAGQGGYGYTF. DNA of the CDR3: TGTGCCAGCAGTCGTGCGGGACAGGGGGGCTATGGCTACACCTTC.

This clone was recorded only once. The chain links TRBV4-1 to TRBJ1-1; D is undetermined. The V and J ends lost 0 bases and 1 base respectively, with 6 bases between them. The V gene's germline CDR1 is MGHRA and CDR2 YSYEKL. CDR3 length: 14 residues. The CDR3: CASSQDDGNTEAFF. DNA of the CDR3: TGCGCCAGCAGCCAAGATGACGGGAACACTGAAGCTTTCTTT.

CDR3 in amino acids: CASSQAGSRTDTQYF. CDR3 bases: TGTGCCAGCAGCCAAGCAGGGTCCCGCACAGATACGCAGTATTTT. The chain employs TRBV4-2 and TRBJ2-3; D is possibly TRBD1 (5 bases). Germline V gene data show CDR1 as LGHNA and CDR2 as YNFKEQ. V was trimmed by 1 base and J by 1 base, leaving 9 bases between them. This CDR3 comprises 15 residues.

The chain carries TRBV30 and TRBJ1-1; 11 bases are shared with TRBD1. Germline loops: CDR1 GTSNPN, CDR2 SVGIG (reference sequence). The CDR3 spans 15 residues. With V trimmed by 0 bases and J by 6 bases, 6 bases remained unmatched. CDR3 bases: TGTGCCTGGAGTGTACAAGGGGGACAGGGGGCTGAAGCTTTCTTT. Its translation is CAWSVQGGQGAEAFF.

The chain is built from TRBV19 and TRBJ2-2, with D possibly being TRBD1 (5 bases). V lost 1 base, J lost 0 bases, and 6 bases lay in between. The CDR3 length is 15 residues. Germline assignment: CDR1 LNHDA and CDR2 SQIVND (reference sequence). CDR3 DNA: TGTGCCAGTAGTATAGGGACAACGAACACCGGGGAGCTGTTTTTT. It is translated as CASSIGTTNTGELFF. Filled out from reference TRBV19 and TRBJ2-2, the complete variable domain reads DGGITQSPKYLFRKEGQNVTLSCEQNLNHDAMYWYRQDPGQGLRLIYYSQIVNDFQKGDIAEGYSVSREKKESFPLTVTSAQKNPTAFYLCASSIGTTNTGELFFGEGSRLTVL.

The chain carries TRBV6-5 and TRBJ2-1, with 8 bases lining up with TRBD1. The V and J ends lost 6 bases and 6 bases, in that order; junction bases with no gene match: 10. Germline loops: CDR1 MNHEY, CDR2 SVGAGI. There are 15 residues in the CDR3. In DNA form, the CDR3 reads TGTGCCAGCAGCGTCCGGGACAGGTATGGCAATGAGCAGTTCTTC. It is translated as CASSVRDRYGNEQFF.

V gene TRBV19 combines with J gene TRBJ2-5; possible D gene TRBD1, 5 bases. Germline V gene sequence: CDR1 LNHDA, CDR2 SQIVND (reference sequence). This CDR3 is 15 amino acids long. Trimming removed 2 bases from V and 0 bases from J, with 10 bases in between. This chain's CDR3 is CASSILKTDQETQYF. The CDR3, as DNA: TGTGCCAGTAGTATATTGAAGACAGACCAAGAGACCCAGTACTTC.

This clone occurred once. The J gene is TRBJ2-1, the V gene TRBV15; 11 bases are a match to TRBD1. Unmatched junction bases numbered 5, after V lost 8 bases and J lost 8 bases. This CDR3 is 13 amino acids long. Germline V lookup: CDR1 LNHNV, CDR2 YYDKDF (reference sequence). In DNA, the CDR3 is TGTGCCACCCGGACAGGGGGCAGGGATGAGCAGTTCTTC. This gives the protein CATRTGGRDEQFF.